The present T cell receptor beta chain was sequenced within a study of blood T cell repertoires in COVID-19. Only in-frame clones appear in the TCRdb table, and some are missing; sequencing was by immunoSEQ multiplex PCR. The data show around 250,000 clones, with around 90% seen just once and approximately 1.3% held by the top ten. This CDR3 region has 15 residues. The V gene lost 4 bases and the J gene lost 6 bases, with 18 bases spanning the gap. From germline, CDR1 is MNHEY and CDR2 SMNVEV (reference sequence). The chain links TRBV27 to TRBJ1-1; D gene unclear. The sequenced sample consisted of PBMCs or T cells enriched from blood (not recorded which). The sequence was collected from a human donor in a cohort exposed to, infected with or recovered from COVID-19 (not recorded which). The donor label of this sample is uncertain. For the CDR3, the DNA is TGTGCCAGCAGTTCCTCTCTGAGGATGAGGCCTGAAGCTTTCTTT. It encodes CASSSSLRMRPEAFF.